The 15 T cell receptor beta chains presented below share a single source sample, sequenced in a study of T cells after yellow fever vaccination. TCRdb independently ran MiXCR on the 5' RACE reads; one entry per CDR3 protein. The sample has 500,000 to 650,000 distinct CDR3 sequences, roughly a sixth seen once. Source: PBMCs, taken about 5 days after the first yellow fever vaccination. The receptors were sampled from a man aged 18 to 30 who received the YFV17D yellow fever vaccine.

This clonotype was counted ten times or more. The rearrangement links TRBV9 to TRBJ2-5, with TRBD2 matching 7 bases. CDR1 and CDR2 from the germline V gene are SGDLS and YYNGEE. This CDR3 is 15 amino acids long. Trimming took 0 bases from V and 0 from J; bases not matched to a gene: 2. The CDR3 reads CASSVAGGYQETQYF. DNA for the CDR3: TGTGCCAGCAGCGTAGCCGGGGGGTACCAAGAGACCCAGTACTTC.

CDR3 coding DNA: TGCGCCAGCAGCCAAGACAGACGAGCCTATCAGCCCCAGCATTTT. Translation gives CASSQDRRAYQPQHF. The chain links TRBV4-3 to TRBJ1-5; D ambiguous. CDR3 size: 15 residues. CDR1 is LGHNA, CDR2 YSLEER, per germline. The V end lost 0 bases, the J end lost 5 bases, and 11 bases lay between the germline ends.

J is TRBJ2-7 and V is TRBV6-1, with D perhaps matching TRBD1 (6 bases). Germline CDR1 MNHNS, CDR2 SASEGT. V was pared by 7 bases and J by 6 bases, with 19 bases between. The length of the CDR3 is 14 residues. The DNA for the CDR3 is TGTGCCAGCAACGGGCGACAGGTGTGGGTCGAGCAGTACTTC. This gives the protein CASNGRQVWVEQYF.

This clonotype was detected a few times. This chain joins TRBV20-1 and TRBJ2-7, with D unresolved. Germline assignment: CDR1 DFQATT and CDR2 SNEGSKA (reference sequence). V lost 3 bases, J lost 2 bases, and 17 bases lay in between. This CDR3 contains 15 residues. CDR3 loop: CSARSIYSDTYEQYV. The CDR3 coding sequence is TGCAGTGCTAGGTCCATCTACAGTGATACCTACGAGCAGTACGTC.

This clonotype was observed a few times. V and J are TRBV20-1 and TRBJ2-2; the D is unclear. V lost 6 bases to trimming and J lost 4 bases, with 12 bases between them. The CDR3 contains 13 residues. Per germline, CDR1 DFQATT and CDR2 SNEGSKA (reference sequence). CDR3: CSAPRTGTGELFF. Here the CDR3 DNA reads TGCAGTGCCCCCCGGACGGGCACCGGGGAGCTGTTTTTT.

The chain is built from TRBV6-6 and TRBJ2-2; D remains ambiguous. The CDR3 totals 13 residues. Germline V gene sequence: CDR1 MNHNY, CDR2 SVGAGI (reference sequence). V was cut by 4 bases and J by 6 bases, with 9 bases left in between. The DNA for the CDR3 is TGTGCCAGCAGTTCTTATCCACCCGGGGAGCTGTTTTTT. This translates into CASSSYPPGELFF.

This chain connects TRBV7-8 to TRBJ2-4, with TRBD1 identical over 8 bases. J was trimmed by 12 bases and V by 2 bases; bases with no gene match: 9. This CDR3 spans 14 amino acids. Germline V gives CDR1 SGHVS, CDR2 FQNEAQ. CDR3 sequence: CASSLLDRERRQYF. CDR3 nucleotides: TGTGCCAGCAGCTTACTGGACAGGGAGCGGCGTCAGTACTTC.

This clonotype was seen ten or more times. Here the CDR3 DNA reads TGTGCCAGCAGTTTAACCGAGGCCTACGAGCAGTACGTC. Protein: CASSLTEAYEQYV. The V call is TRBV12-3 or TRBV12-4, the J call TRBJ2-7, with D hard to call. The CDR3 runs 13 residues. Trimming removed 2 bases at V and 2 bases at J, with 7 bases between.

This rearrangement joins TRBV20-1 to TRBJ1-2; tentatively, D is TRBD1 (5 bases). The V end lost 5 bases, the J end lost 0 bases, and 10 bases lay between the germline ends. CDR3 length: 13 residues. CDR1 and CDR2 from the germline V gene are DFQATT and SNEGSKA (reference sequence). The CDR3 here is CSARDVANYGYTF. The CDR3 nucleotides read TGCAGTGCTCGGGACGTAGCTAACTATGGCTACACCTTC.

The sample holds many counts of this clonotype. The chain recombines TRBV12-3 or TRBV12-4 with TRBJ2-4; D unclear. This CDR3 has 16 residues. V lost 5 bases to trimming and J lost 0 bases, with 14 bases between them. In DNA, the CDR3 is TGTGCCAGCAGTCGACACGAAACCGTAGCCAAAAACATTCAGTACTTC. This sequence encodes CASSRHETVAKNIQYF.

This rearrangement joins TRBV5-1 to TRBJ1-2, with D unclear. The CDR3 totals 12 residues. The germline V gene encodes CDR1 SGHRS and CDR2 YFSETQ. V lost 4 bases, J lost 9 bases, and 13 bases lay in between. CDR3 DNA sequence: TGCGCCAGCAGCCCAACACGAGGCAGCTACACCTTC. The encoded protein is CASSPTRGSYTF.

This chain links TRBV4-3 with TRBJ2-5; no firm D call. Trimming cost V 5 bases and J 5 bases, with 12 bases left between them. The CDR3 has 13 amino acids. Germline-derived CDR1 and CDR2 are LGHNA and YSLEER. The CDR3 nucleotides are TGCGCCAGCAGCTACGAAGCTGGTGAGACCCAGTACTTC. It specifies CASSYEAGETQYF.

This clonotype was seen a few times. The CDR3 loop is CASSGVDAEAFF. In DNA, the CDR3 is TGTGCCAGCAGTGGGGTTGACGCTGAAGCTTTCTTT. This chain joins TRBV2 and TRBJ1-1; D call uncertain. The ends were cut back, 4 bases at V and 6 bases at J, with 9 bases in the middle. Per the germline V gene, CDR1 is SNHLY and CDR2 is FYNNEI. There are 12 residues in the CDR3.

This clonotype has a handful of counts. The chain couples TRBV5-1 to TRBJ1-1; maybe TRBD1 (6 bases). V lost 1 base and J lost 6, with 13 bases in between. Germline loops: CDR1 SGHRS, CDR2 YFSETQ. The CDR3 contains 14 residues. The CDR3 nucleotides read TGCGCCAGCAGCTTGCCCCAAAGGGGGGCTGAAGCTTTCTTT. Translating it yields CASSLPQRGAEAFF.

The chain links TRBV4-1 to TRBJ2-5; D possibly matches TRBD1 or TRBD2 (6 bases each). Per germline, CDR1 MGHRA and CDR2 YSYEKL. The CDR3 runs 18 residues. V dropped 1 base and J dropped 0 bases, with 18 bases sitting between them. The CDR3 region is CASSQARGPYQYQETQYF. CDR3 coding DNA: TGCGCCAGCAGCCAAGCCCGGGGGCCCTATCAGTACCAAGAGACCCAGTACTTC.